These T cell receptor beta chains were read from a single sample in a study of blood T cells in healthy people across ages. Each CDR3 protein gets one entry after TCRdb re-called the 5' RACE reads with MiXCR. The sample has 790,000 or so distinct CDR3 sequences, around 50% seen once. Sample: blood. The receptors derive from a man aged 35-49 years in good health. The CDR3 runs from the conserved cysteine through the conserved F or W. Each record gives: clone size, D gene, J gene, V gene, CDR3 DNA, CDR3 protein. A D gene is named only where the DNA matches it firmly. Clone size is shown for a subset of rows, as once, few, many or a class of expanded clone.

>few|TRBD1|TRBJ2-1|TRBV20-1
TGCAGTGCTAGTGTGGCGGGACAGGGATACAATGAGCAGTTCTTC
CSASVAGQGYNEQFF
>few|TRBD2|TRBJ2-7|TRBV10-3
TGTGCCATCAGCGGGACTACTGTAAGCGGGCCCCCCTACGAGCAGTACTTC
CAISGTTVSGPPYEQYF
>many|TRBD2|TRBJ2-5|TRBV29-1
TGCAGCGTGGACACGGGGGGTCGAGAGACCCAGTACTTC
CSVDTGGRETQYF
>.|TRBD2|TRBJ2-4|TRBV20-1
TGCAGTGCGGGAAGTGAGAGATGGACTAGCGGAGGTATAGCCAAAAACATTCAGTACTTC
CSAGSERWTSGGIAKNIQYF
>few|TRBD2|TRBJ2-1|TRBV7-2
TGTGCCAGCAGCGTTAGCGGGAGCATTGGTAGTGAGCAGTTCTTC
CASSVSGSIGSEQFF
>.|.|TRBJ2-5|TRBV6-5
TGTGCCAGCAGTTATGCAGGGGAGGAGTACTTC
CASSYAGEEYF
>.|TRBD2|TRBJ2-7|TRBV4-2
TGTGCCAGCAGCCCCAAGACTAGCGGGGGGTCCTACGAGCAGTACTTC
CASSPKTSGGSYEQYF
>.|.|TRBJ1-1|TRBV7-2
TGTGCCAGCAGCTATCAGGCCCTGAACACTGAAGCTTTCTTT
CASSYQALNTEAFF
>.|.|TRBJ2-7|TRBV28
TGTGCCAGCAGTCCCCCGGCTGGGGGGACCTACGAGCAGTACTTC
CASSPPAGGTYEQYF
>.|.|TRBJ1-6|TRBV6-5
TGTGCCAGCAGCATCGCCAGGGGCAATTCACCCCTCCACTTT
CASSIARGNSPLHF
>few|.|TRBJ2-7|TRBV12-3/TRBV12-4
TGTGCCAGCAGTTTAGCCATCTACGAGCAGTACTTC
CASSLAIYEQYF
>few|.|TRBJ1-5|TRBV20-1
TGCAGTGCAAGACAGGATGATCAGCCCCAGCATTTT
CSARQDDQPQHF
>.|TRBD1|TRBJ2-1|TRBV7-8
TGTGCCAGCAGCGTGAACAGGGGATCCTACAATGAGCGGTACTTC
CASSVNRGSYNERYF
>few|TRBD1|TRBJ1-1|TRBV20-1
TGCAGTGGCGGGACAGGGGGATCTGAAGCTTTCTTT
CSGGTGGSEAFF
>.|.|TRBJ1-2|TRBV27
TGTGCCAGCAGTTTCCGAGAGAACTATGGCTACACCTTC
CASSFRENYGYTF
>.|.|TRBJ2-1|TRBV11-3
TGTGCCAGCAGCTTAGAGGAGGGGCCAAGTGAGCAGTTCTTC
CASSLEEGPSEQFF
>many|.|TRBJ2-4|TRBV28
TGTGCCAGCAATCCCGGGGGGCGCATTCAGTACTTC
CASNPGGRIQYF
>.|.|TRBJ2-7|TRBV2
TGTGCCAGCAGTGAAGCTTCGGGGGCGCGGGTGCAGTACTTC
CASSEASGARVQYF
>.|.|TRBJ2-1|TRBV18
TGTGCCAGCTCACCGGAGCGGGCCGGTGCGTACAATGAGCAGTTCTTC
CASSPERAGAYNEQFF
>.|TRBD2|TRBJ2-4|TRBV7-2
TGTGCCAGCAGCTTATTGCGGGGGGTGATGAACATTCAGTACTTC
CASSLLRGVMNIQYF
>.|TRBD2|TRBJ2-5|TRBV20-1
TGCAGTGCTAACCTAGTAGCGGGAGAGACCCAGTACTTC
CSANLVAGETQYF
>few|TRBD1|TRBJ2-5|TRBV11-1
TGTGCCAGCAGCCTTAACGAGGCAGGGGGAGAGACCCAGTACTTC
CASSLNEAGGETQYF
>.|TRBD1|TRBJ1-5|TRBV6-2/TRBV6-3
TGTGCCAGCAGTCGAAGCCCCGACAGGGGGCCCAATCAGCCCCAGCATTTT
CASSRSPDRGPNQPQHF
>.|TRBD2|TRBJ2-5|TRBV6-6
TGTGCCAGCAGTTCTATAGCGGGGGTCCAAGAGACCCAGTACTTC
CASSSIAGVQETQYF
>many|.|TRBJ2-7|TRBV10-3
TGTGCCATCAGTGAGACCGACTACGAGCAGTACTTC
CAISETDYEQYF
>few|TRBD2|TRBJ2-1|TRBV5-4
TGTGCCAGCAGCCCCGGACTAGCGGGGGCCTTGTACAATGAGCAGTTCTTC
CASSPGLAGALYNEQFF
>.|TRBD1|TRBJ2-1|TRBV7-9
TGTGCCAGCAGCCTGGGACAGGGAGGAACTGAGCAGTTCTTC
CASSLGQGGTEQFF
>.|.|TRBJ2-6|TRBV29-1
TGCAGCGTTGAAGATATCTCTGGGGCCAACGTCCTGACTTTC
CSVEDISGANVLTF
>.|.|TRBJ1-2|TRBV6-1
TGTGCCAGCAGTGCGGCAGATTCCCTCTATGGCTACACCTTC
CASSAADSLYGYTF
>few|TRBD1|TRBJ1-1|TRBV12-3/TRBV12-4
TGTGCCAGCAGTCCACAGGGGGACACTGAAGCTTTCTTT
CASSPQGDTEAFF
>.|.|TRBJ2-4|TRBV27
TGTGCCAGCACCGTAAGGGGGGGCCAGGCCAAAAACATTCAGTACTTC
CASTVRGGQAKNIQYF